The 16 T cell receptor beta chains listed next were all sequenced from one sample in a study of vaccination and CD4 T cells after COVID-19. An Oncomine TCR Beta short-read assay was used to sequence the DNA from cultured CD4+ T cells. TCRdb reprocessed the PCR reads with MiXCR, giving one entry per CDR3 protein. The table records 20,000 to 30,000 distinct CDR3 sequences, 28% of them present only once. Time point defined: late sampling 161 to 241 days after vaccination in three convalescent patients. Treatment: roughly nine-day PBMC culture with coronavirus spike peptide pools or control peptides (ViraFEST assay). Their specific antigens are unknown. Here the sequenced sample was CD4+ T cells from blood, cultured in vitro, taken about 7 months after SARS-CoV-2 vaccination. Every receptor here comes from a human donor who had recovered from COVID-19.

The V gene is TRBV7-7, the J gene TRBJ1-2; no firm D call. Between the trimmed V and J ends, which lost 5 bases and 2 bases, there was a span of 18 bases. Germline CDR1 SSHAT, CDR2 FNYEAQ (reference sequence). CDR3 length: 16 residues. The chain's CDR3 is CASSQWGSGRNYGYTF. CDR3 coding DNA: TGTGCCAGCAGCCAATGGGGAAGTGGGAGGAACTATGGCTACACCTTC. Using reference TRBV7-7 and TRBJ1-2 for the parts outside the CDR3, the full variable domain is GAGVSQSPRYKVTKRGQDVTLRCDPISSHATLYWYQQALGQGPEFLTYFNYEAQPDKSGLPSDRFSAERPEGSISTLTIQRTEQRDSAMYRCASSQWGSGRNYGYTFGSGTRLTVV.

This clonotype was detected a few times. The CDR3 region is CASTAVGTSGSYEQYF. The CDR3 DNA follows: TGTGCCAGCACCGCGGTGGGGACTAGCGGATCCTACGAGCAGTACTTC. The chain uses TRBV28 and TRBJ2-7; 11 bases agree with TRBD2. J gave up 1 base and V 7 bases, and 9 bases lay outside the gene matches. The CDR3 runs 16 residues. The germline gives CDR1 MDHEN, CDR2 SYDVKM. The whole variable domain, filled in from reference TRBV28 and TRBJ2-7, reads DVKVTQSSRYLVKRTGEKVFLECVQDMDHENMFWYRQDPGLGLRLIYFSYDVKMKEKGDIPEGYSVSREKKERFSLILESASTNQTSMYLCASTAVGTSGSYEQYFGPGTRLTVT.

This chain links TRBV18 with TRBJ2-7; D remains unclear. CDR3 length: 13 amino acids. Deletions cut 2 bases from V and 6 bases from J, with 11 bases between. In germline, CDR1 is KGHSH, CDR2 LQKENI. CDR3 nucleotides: TGTGCCAGCTCACCAATTAAGGATTCCGAGCAGTACTTC. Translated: CASSPIKDSEQYF.

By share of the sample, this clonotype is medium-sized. CDR3 sequence: CASSLSGGAFYYEQYF. CDR3 sequence (DNA): TGTGCCAGCAGCTTATCAGGGGGGGCCTTTTACTACGAGCAGTACTTC. The chain links TRBV7-4 to TRBJ2-7, with D perhaps matching TRBD1 or TRBD2 (7 bases each). In germline, CDR1 is SGHVT, CDR2 SQSDAQ. The CDR3 is 16 amino acids. V shed 2 bases and J shed 3 bases, with 17 bases lying between them.

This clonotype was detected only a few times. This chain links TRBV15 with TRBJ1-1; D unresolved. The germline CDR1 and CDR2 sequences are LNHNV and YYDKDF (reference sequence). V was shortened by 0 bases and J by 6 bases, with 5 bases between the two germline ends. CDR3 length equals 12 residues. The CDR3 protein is CATSRDFAEAFF. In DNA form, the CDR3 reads TGTGCCACCAGCAGAGATTTTGCTGAAGCTTTCTTT.

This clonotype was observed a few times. The CDR3 region has the DNA TGTGCCAGCGGGGGACTAGCGGGATATAAGCAGTTCTTC. Residues: CASGGLAGYKQFF. The chain is built from TRBV27 and TRBJ2-1; TRBD2 matches 13 bases. CDR3 length: 13 amino acids. The germline CDR1 and CDR2 sequences are MNHEY and SMNVEV (reference sequence). Unmatched junction bases numbered 6, after V lost 8 bases and J lost 11 bases.

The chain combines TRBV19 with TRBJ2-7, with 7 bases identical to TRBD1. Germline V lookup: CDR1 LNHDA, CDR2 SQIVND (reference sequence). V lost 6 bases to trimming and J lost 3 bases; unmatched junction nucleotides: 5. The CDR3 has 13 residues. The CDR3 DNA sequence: TGTGCCAGTAGCCGAGACAGGGTCTACGAGCAGTACTTC. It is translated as CASSRDRVYEQYF.

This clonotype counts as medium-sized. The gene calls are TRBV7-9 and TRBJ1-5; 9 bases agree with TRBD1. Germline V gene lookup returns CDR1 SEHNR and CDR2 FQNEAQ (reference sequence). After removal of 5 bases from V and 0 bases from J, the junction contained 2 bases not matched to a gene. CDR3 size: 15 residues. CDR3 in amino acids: CASSMTGGSNQPQHF. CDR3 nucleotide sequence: TGTGCCAGCAGCATGACAGGGGGTAGCAATCAGCCCCAGCATTTT. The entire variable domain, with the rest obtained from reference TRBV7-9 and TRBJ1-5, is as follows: DTGVSQNPRHKITKRGQNVTFRCDPISEHNRLYWYRQTLGQGPEFLTYFQNEAQLEKSRLLSDRFSAERPKGSFSTLEIQRTEQGDSAMYLCASSMTGGSNQPQHFGDGTRLSIL.

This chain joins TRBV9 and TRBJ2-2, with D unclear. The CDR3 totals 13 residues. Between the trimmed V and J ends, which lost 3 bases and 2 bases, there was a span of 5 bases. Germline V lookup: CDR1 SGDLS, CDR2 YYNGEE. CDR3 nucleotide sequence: TGTGCCAGCAGCGGCCGTAACACCGGGGAGCTGTTTTTT. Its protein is CASSGRNTGELFF.

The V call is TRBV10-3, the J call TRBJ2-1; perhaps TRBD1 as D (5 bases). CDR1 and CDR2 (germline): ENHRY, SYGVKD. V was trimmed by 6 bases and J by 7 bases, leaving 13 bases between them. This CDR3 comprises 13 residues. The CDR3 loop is CAISGLGENEQFF. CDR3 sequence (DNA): TGTGCCATCAGCGGCCTAGGGGAAAATGAGCAGTTCTTC.

Here the CDR3 DNA reads TGTGCCAGCACTACCGACTCTGGAAACACCATATATTTT. Residues: CASTTDSGNTIYF. The chain is built from TRBV6-1 and TRBJ1-3; D unresolved. Per germline, CDR1 MNHNS and CDR2 SASEGT. The CDR3 sequence is 13 residues long. Trimming stripped 7 bases from V and 0 bases from J, with 7 bases between.

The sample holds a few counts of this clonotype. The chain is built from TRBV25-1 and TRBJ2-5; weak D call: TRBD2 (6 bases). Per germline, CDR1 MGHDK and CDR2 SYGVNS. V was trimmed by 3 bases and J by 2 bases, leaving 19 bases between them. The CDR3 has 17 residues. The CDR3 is CASSDPYGLRGQETQYF. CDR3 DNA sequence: TGTGCCAGCAGTGACCCCTACGGGTTGCGGGGACAAGAGACCCAGTACTTC.

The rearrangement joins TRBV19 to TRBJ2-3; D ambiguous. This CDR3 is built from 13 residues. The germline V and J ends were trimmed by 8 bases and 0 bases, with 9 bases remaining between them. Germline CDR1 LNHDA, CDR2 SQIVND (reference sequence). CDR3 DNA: TGTGCCAGTGCAGCGACTAGCACAGATACGCAGTATTTT. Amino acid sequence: CASAATSTDTQYF.

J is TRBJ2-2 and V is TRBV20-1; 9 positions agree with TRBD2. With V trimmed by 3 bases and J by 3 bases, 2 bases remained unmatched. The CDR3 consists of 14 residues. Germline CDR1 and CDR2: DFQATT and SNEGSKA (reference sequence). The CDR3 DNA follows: TGCAGTGCTAGGACTAGCGGTTACACCGGGGAGCTGTTTTTT. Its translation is CSARTSGYTGELFF.

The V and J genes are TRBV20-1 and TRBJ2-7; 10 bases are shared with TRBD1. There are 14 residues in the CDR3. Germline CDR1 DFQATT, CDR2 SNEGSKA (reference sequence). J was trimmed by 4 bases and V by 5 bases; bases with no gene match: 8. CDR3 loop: CSAPETGGLYEQYF. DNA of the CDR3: TGCAGTGCTCCCGAGACAGGGGGCTTGTACGAGCAGTACTTC.

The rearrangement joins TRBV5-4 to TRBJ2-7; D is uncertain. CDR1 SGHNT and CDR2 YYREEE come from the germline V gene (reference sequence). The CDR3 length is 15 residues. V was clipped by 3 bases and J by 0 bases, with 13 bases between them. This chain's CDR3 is CASSSMAGGSYEQYF. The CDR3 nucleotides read TGTGCCAGCAGCTCCATGGCAGGCGGCTCCTACGAGCAGTACTTC. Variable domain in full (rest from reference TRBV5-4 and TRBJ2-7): ETGVTQSPTHLIKTRGQQVTLRCSSQSGHNTVSWYQQALGQGPQFIFQYYREEENGRGNFPPRFSGLQFPNYSSELNVNALELDDSALYLCASSSMAGGSYEQYFGPGTRLTVT.